The rows below give T cell receptor beta chains drawn from one sample of a study of blood T cell repertoires in COVID-19. Generated by immunoSEQ multiplex PCR, the TCRdb table keeps only in-frame clones and is missing some. The table lists 55,000 to 65,000 clones, about 87% of them singletons. Sequenced sample: peripheral blood. These receptors were obtained from a human donor with active COVID-19. The donor label of this sample is uncertain. The CDR3 runs from the conserved cysteine through the conserved F or W. D genes are given only for firm matches. Where a row states a size, it is once, few, many or the class of an expanded clone; other rows omit it.

j_call: TRBJ2-5
d_call: .
v_call: TRBV5-1
clone_size: few
cdr3_aa: CASSLGRQFETQYF
cdr3_nt: TGCGCCAGCAGCTTGGGACGACAGTTTGAGACCCAGTACTTC

j_call: TRBJ2-1
d_call: TRBD2
v_call: TRBV27
clone_size: .
cdr3_aa: CASSTAGAYNEQFF
cdr3_nt: TGTGCCAGCAGTACAGCGGGAGCCTACAATGAGCAGTTCTTC

j_call: TRBJ2-1
d_call: TRBD2
v_call: TRBV4-2
clone_size: .
cdr3_aa: CASSQRELADSYNEQFF
cdr3_nt: TGTGCCAGCAGCCAGCGGGAGCTAGCGGACTCCTACAATGAGCAGTTCTTC

j_call: TRBJ1-1
d_call: .
v_call: TRBV7-2
clone_size: .
cdr3_aa: CASRAEAGLTEAFF
cdr3_nt: TGTGCCAGCCGGGCGGAGGCAGGTCTCACTGAAGCTTTCTTT

j_call: TRBJ2-1
d_call: .
v_call: TRBV5-6
clone_size: .
cdr3_aa: CASSLGGPSSYNEQFF
cdr3_nt: TGTGCCAGCAGCTTGGGGGGCCCAAGCTCCTACAATGAGCAGTTCTTC

j_call: TRBJ2-5
d_call: TRBD1
v_call: TRBV5-4
clone_size: .
cdr3_aa: CASSSGGQAPETQYF
cdr3_nt: TGTGCCAGCAGCTCCGGAGGACAGGCTCCAGAGACCCAGTACTTC

j_call: TRBJ2-7
d_call: TRBD1
v_call: TRBV6-5
clone_size: .
cdr3_aa: CASSSDRVREQYF
cdr3_nt: TGTGCCAGCAGTAGCGACAGGGTCCGGGAGCAGTACTTC

j_call: TRBJ2-1
d_call: TRBD2
v_call: TRBV3-1/TRBV3-2
clone_size: .
cdr3_aa: CASSQEGTSGFSSYNEQFF
cdr3_nt: TGTGCCAGCAGCCAAGAAGGAACTAGCGGGTTTAGCTCCTACAATGAGCAGTTCTTC

j_call: TRBJ2-7
d_call: .
v_call: TRBV5-1
clone_size: .
cdr3_aa: CASSFRGRSYEQYF
cdr3_nt: TGCGCCAGCAGCTTCCGCGGCCGTTCCTACGAGCAGTACTTC

j_call: TRBJ2-2
d_call: .
v_call: TRBV19
clone_size: .
cdr3_aa: CASTRRANTGELFF
cdr3_nt: TGTGCCAGTACTCGGAGAGCGAACACCGGGGAGCTGTTTTTT

j_call: TRBJ2-7
d_call: .
v_call: TRBV4-1
clone_size: .
cdr3_aa: CASSQEIAAEINYEQYF
cdr3_nt: TGCGCCAGCAGCCAAGAAATAGCAGCGGAGATTAATTACGAGCAGTACTTC

j_call: TRBJ2-2
d_call: .
v_call: TRBV29-1
clone_size: .
cdr3_aa: CSVAMVRLNTGELFF
cdr3_nt: TGCAGCGTCGCCATGGTGAGGTTGAACACCGGGGAGCTGTTTTTT

j_call: TRBJ2-5
d_call: .
v_call: TRBV3-1/TRBV3-2
clone_size: .
cdr3_aa: CASSQDYGRGQETQYF
cdr3_nt: TGTGCCAGCAGCCAAGATTATGGGAGGGGGCAAGAGACCCAGTACTTC

j_call: TRBJ1-2
d_call: .
v_call: TRBV5-4
clone_size: .
cdr3_aa: CASSLFSFLGQNYGYTF
cdr3_nt: TGTGCCAGCAGCTTGTTTTCTTTCTTAGGACAGAACTATGGCTACACCTTC

j_call: TRBJ1-3
d_call: TRBD1
v_call: TRBV5-1
clone_size: few
cdr3_aa: CASSLDRGRVNTIYF
cdr3_nt: TGCGCCAGCAGCTTGGACAGGGGGAGGGTGAACACCATATATTTT

j_call: TRBJ2-1
d_call: .
v_call: TRBV28
clone_size: .
cdr3_aa: CASSLYLQGNEQFF
cdr3_nt: TGTGCCAGCAGTTTATACTTACAGGGCAATGAGCAGTTCTTC

j_call: TRBJ1-3
d_call: .
v_call: TRBV6-1
clone_size: few
cdr3_aa: CASSEVGLAGKF
cdr3_nt: TGTGCCAGCAGTGAAGTCGGTTTGGCAGGGAAGTTT

j_call: TRBJ2-3
d_call: TRBD2
v_call: TRBV6-6
clone_size: .
cdr3_aa: CASSPSGLRPSLRGGTDTQYF
cdr3_nt: TGTGCCAGCAGCCCCTCAGGACTCCGCCCCAGTTTGCGGGGGGGCACAGATACGCAGTATTTT

j_call: TRBJ2-5
d_call: .
v_call: TRBV9
clone_size: once
cdr3_aa: CASSPGPRGLETQYF
cdr3_nt: TGTGCCAGCAGCCCCGGACCCAGGGGTTTGGAGACCCAGTACTTC

j_call: TRBJ2-1
d_call: .
v_call: TRBV29-1
clone_size: .
cdr3_aa: CSVGGYNEQFF
cdr3_nt: TGCAGCGTTGGAGGTTACAATGAGCAGTTCTTC

j_call: TRBJ2-6
d_call: .
v_call: TRBV6-5
clone_size: .
cdr3_aa: CASSYFQGSGANVLTF
cdr3_nt: TGTGCCAGCAGTTACTTCCAGGGATCTGGGGCCAACGTCCTGACTTTC

j_call: TRBJ1-5
d_call: TRBD1
v_call: TRBV7-8
clone_size: .
cdr3_aa: CASSLVDRISNQPQHF
cdr3_nt: TGTGCCAGCAGCTTAGTGGACAGGATAAGCAATCAGCCCCAGCATTTT

j_call: TRBJ2-7
d_call: TRBD1
v_call: TRBV28
clone_size: .
cdr3_aa: CASSIGTGAYEQYF
cdr3_nt: TGTGCCAGCAGTATCGGGACAGGGGCCTACGAGCAGTACTTC

j_call: TRBJ2-1
d_call: TRBD2
v_call: TRBV6-2/TRBV6-3
clone_size: .
cdr3_aa: CASSYPPGLGANEQFF
cdr3_nt: TGTGCCAGCAGTTACCCCCCGGGACTAGGTGCGAATGAGCAGTTCTTC

j_call: TRBJ2-1
d_call: TRBD2
v_call: TRBV11-2
clone_size: .
cdr3_aa: CASTLAGGLYNEQFF
cdr3_nt: TGTGCCAGCACCTTGGCGGGGGGGCTCTACAATGAGCAGTTCTTC

j_call: TRBJ2-1
d_call: TRBD2
v_call: TRBV27
clone_size: .
cdr3_aa: CASTSTVGPGRADEQFF
cdr3_nt: TGTGCCAGCACCTCCACGGTAGGTCCCGGGAGGGCCGATGAGCAGTTCTTC

j_call: TRBJ2-7
d_call: TRBD2
v_call: TRBV5-8
clone_size: .
cdr3_aa: CASSLGGEGYEQYF
cdr3_nt: TGTGCCAGCAGCTTGGGAGGGGAGGGCTACGAGCAGTACTTC

j_call: TRBJ2-7
d_call: TRBD1
v_call: TRBV5-4
clone_size: .
cdr3_aa: CASSQEMGQVGYEQYF
cdr3_nt: TGTGCCAGCAGCCAGGAGATGGGACAGGTGGGGTACGAGCAGTACTTC

j_call: TRBJ2-7
d_call: .
v_call: TRBV5-8
clone_size: .
cdr3_aa: CASSLVGGTYEQYF
cdr3_nt: TGTGCCAGCAGCTTGGTTGGAGGAACCTACGAGCAGTACTTC

j_call: TRBJ1-1
d_call: .
v_call: TRBV29-1
clone_size: .
cdr3_aa: CSGGGLTNTEAFF
cdr3_nt: TGCAGCGGGGGGGGACTAACGAACACTGAAGCTTTCTTT

j_call: TRBJ2-7
d_call: .
v_call: TRBV9
clone_size: .
cdr3_aa: CASSVSDRAYEQYF
cdr3_nt: TGTGCCAGCAGCGTATCTGACCGGGCCTACGAGCAGTACTTC

j_call: TRBJ2-5
d_call: TRBD2
v_call: TRBV5-8
clone_size: .
cdr3_aa: CASSLGTSGPQETQYF
cdr3_nt: TGTGCCAGCAGCTTGGGGACTAGCGGACCCCAAGAGACCCAGTACTTC

j_call: TRBJ1-4
d_call: TRBD1
v_call: TRBV10-3
clone_size: .
cdr3_aa: CAISQGERDEKLFF
cdr3_nt: TGTGCCATCTCTCAGGGGGAGAGGGATGAAAAACTGTTTTTT

j_call: TRBJ2-3
d_call: TRBD2
v_call: TRBV4-1
clone_size: .
cdr3_aa: CASSQDLAGEGDTQYF
cdr3_nt: TGCGCCAGCAGCCAAGATCTCGCGGGGGAAGGAGATACGCAGTATTTT

j_call: TRBJ2-3
d_call: TRBD1
v_call: TRBV6-2/TRBV6-3
clone_size: .
cdr3_aa: CASSRTRTGTYTDTQYF
cdr3_nt: TGTGCCAGCAGCAGAACCAGGACAGGGACATACACAGATACGCAGTATTTT

j_call: TRBJ2-7
d_call: .
v_call: TRBV11-2
clone_size: few
cdr3_aa: CASSLRLDSYEQYF
cdr3_nt: TGTGCCAGCAGTTTAAGACTAGACTCCTACGAGCAGTACTTC

j_call: TRBJ2-1
d_call: TRBD1
v_call: TRBV18
clone_size: once
cdr3_aa: CASSPPGQVFSSYNEQFF
cdr3_nt: TGTGCCAGCTCACCACCGGGACAGGTCTTTAGCTCCTACAATGAGCAGTTCTTC

j_call: TRBJ2-7
d_call: .
v_call: TRBV15
clone_size: .
cdr3_aa: CATSRGTALLRPYEQYF
cdr3_nt: TGTGCCACCAGCAGGGGGACTGCCCTTTTACGTCCCTACGAGCAGTACTTC

j_call: TRBJ2-2
d_call: TRBD1
v_call: TRBV6-5
clone_size: .
cdr3_aa: CASSYSGGANTGELFF
cdr3_nt: TGTGCCAGCAGTTACTCAGGGGGCGCGAACACCGGGGAGCTGTTTTTT

j_call: TRBJ1-3
d_call: .
v_call: TRBV6-5
clone_size: .
cdr3_aa: CASMTAGNTIYF
cdr3_nt: TGTGCCAGCATGACAGCTGGAAACACCATATATTTT

j_call: TRBJ1-5
d_call: .
v_call: TRBV7-8
clone_size: once
cdr3_aa: CASSLDRVMGQPQHF
cdr3_nt: TGTGCCAGCAGCTTAGACAGGGTTATGGGTCAGCCCCAGCATTTT

j_call: TRBJ2-3
d_call: .
v_call: TRBV7-2
clone_size: .
cdr3_aa: CASSLDRGDTQYF
cdr3_nt: TGTGCCAGCAGCTTAGACCGGGGAGATACGCAGTATTTT

j_call: TRBJ1-1
d_call: TRBD1
v_call: TRBV27
clone_size: .
cdr3_aa: CASRSRPGQGARTFF
cdr3_nt: TGTGCCAGCAGGTCCCGACCGGGACAGGGGGCTCGGACTTTCTTT

j_call: TRBJ2-4
d_call: .
v_call: TRBV7-2
clone_size: .
cdr3_aa: CASSGGRQGGVKNIQYF
cdr3_nt: TGTGCCAGCAGCGGGGGGAGACAGGGTGGGGTCAAAAACATTCAGTACTTC

j_call: TRBJ2-7
d_call: .
v_call: TRBV3-1/TRBV3-2
clone_size: few
cdr3_aa: CASSPGQGYEQYF
cdr3_nt: TGTGCCAGCAGCCCCGGGCAGGGCTACGAGCAGTACTTC